The clone carrying this T cell receptor beta chain was found a few times. Its antigen is as yet unknown. The data were taken from a study of molecular identifiers for immune sequencing clone quantification. Study-level points and caveats: Jurkat TCR RNA from one cell was spiked into fewer than 1.2 million naive cells, and it was reportedly detectable there.

Sorting isolated naive CD8 T cells as CD8+CD4-CCR7+CD45RA+ events. The authors built bulk TCR libraries by previously described methods with listed TCR primers. TCRdb used MiXCR to reprocess the PCR reads, holding one entry per CDR3 protein. The sample shows 85,000 to 120,000 distinct CDR3 sequences, 30% to 35% of them seen only once. The sequence was obtained from a human donor in good health. Some libraries in this study had Jurkat cell RNA spiked in. The sequencing input was naive CD8+ T cells from blood, with Jurkat cell RNA spiked in. The subset here: FACS-sorted CD8+CD4-CCR7+CD45RA+ naive T cells.

CDR3 amino acids: CASSGGAGDTQYF. CDR3 coding DNA: TGTGCCAGCAGCGGGGGGGCAGGTGATACGCAGTATTTT. The chain links TRBV9 to TRBJ2-3; D possibly matches TRBD1 or TRBD2 (6 bases each). Germline V lookup: CDR1 SGDLS, CDR2 YYNGEE. The V end was cut by 3 bases, the J end by 6 bases, with 11 bases between. The CDR3 is made up of 13 amino acids.